Reported below is one TCR beta chain. The antigen is undetermined. The sample originates from a study of cytomegalovirus exposure and HLA in healthy donors. General study points: For most TCR sequences rarity was the rule, although some public TCRs occurred in many donors. Reported results showed that the classifier diagnosed cytomegalovirus status with high specificity and sensitivity.

The repertoire was sequenced with immunoSEQ multiplex PCR; TCRdb's copy has only in-frame clones and lacks some. The table has about 110,000 clones, approximately 85% seen once. This CDR3 contains 15 residues. The ends lost 0 bases at V and 8 bases at J; junction bases unmatched: 6. CDR1 is ENHRY and CDR2 is SYGVKD in the germline V gene. This TCR was sampled from a young woman in good health and CMV-seronegative. Specimen: PBMCs. The rearrangement uses TRBV10-3 and TRBJ1-1; 10 positions match TRBD1. CDR3 loop: CAISESGTGVTEAFF. The DNA of the CDR3 is TGTGCCATCAGTGAGTCGGGGACAGGGGTCACCGAAGCTTTCTTT.